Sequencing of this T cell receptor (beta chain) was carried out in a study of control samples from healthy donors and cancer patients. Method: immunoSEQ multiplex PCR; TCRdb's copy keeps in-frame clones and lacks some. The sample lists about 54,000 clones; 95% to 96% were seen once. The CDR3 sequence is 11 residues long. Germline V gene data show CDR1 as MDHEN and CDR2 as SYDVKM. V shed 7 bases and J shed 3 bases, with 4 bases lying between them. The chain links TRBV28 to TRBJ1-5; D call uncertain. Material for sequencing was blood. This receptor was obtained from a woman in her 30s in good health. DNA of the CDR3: TGTGCCAGCAAAACCAATCAGCCCCAGCATTTT. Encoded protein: CASKTNQPQHF.